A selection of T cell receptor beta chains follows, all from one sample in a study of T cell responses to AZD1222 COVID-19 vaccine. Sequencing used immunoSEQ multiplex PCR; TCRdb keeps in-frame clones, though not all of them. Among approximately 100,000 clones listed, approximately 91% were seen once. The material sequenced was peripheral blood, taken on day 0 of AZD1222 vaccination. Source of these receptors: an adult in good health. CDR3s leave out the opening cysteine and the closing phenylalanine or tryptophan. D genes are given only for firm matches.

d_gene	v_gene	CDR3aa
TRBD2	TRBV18	ASSLAGTSDYEQY
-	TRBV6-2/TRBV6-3	ASSYRTANEKLF
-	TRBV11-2	ASSLVGVSYNEQF
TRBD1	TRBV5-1	ASSLDRQGNTGELF
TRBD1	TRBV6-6	ASSYLSTGSYEQY
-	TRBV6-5	ASSYSVRGGEQY
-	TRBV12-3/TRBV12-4	ASSPWEGGYT
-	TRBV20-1	SASTDYGYT
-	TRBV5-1	ASSFSLRANTGELF
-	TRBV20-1	SARGYNEQF
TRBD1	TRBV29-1	SVTGGGQDEKLF
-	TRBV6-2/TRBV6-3	ASSPTESYGYT
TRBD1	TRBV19	ASSPLDRGEDYGYT
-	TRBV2	ASSGVSYNSPLH